This T cell receptor beta chain was sequenced during a study of T cell changes during pregnancy in multiple sclerosis. Sequenced by immunoSEQ multiplex PCR; TCRdb stores in-frame clones only, minus some. The repertoire holds 90,000 or so clones, with roughly 90% as singletons. Trimming removed 7 bases at V and 6 bases at J, with 7 bases between. The V gene's germline CDR1 is MNHEY and CDR2 SMNVEV (reference sequence). The CDR3 length is 10 residues. This receptor was taken from a female donor with multiple sclerosis, enrolled in a pregnancy study. The gene calls are TRBV27 and TRBJ2-7; D remains unclear. Sequences were derived from peripheral blood, sampled in the first trimester of pregnancy. As DNA, the CDR3 is TGTGCCAGCAACAATCCCGAGCAGTACTTC. Residues: CASNNPEQYF.